This entry lists 29 T cell receptor beta chains sequenced from one sample in a study of identical twins. A single record per CDR3 protein comes from TCRdb applying MiXCR to the 5' RACE reads. The sample comprises some 320,000 distinct CDR3 sequences, about 12% of which are singletons, and around 7.2% rests with the top ten. These data were likewise used in another study, on yellow fever vaccine responses in identical twins.

Sample: CD8+ T cells sorted from blood. The receptors originated from a woman younger than 35 in good health.

This clonotype was detected a few times. Written as DNA, the CDR3 is TGTGCCAGCCGTTCGGGCCGCACAGATACGCAGTATTTT. Translation gives CASRSGRTDTQYF. The gene calls are TRBV12-3 or TRBV12-4 and TRBJ2-3; unclear D gene. This CDR3 is 13 amino acids long. Trimming removed 8 bases from V and 1 base from J, with 10 bases in between.

Ten or more counts support this clonotype. The chain couples TRBV29-1 to TRBJ2-3; D not resolved. The CDR3 is 17 residues long. With 5 bases removed from V and 1 base from J, the gap between germline ends came to 22 bases. Per the germline V gene, CDR1 is SQVTM and CDR2 is ANQGSEA. The DNA of the CDR3 is TGCAGCGTTCTCAAACACAACCGACGGACGGGCACAGATACGCAGTATTTT. As protein: CSVLKHNRRTGTDTQYF.

This clonotype was counted only a few times. The CDR3 protein is CASRSLRHEETQYF. The CDR3 DNA sequence: TGTGCCAGCAGATCCCTGAGACACGAAGAGACCCAGTACTTC. V usage is TRBV27 and J usage is TRBJ2-5; D not resolved. CDR3 length: 14 amino acids. Trimming took off 6 bases at V and 3 bases at J, with 14 bases between the two ends. CDR1 and CDR2 from the germline V gene are MNHEY and SMNVEV (reference sequence).

In its sample, this clonotype was seen a few times. Written as DNA, the CDR3 is TGCGCCAGCAGCCAAGTCCTCACAGGGGGCTACGAGCAGTACTTC. This sequence encodes CASSQVLTGGYEQYF. The genes are TRBV4-1 and TRBJ2-7, with 8 nucleotides matching TRBD1. Germline assignment: CDR1 MGHRA and CDR2 YSYEKL. This CDR3 contains 15 residues. With V trimmed by 1 base and J by 3 bases, 5 bases remained unmatched.

The sample holds a few counts of this clonotype. The chain links TRBV13 to TRBJ2-1, with D possibly matching TRBD2 (5 bases). Trimming shortened V by 5 bases and J by 4 bases, and 18 bases separated the two germline ends. This CDR3 comprises 16 residues. The V gene's germline CDR1 is PRHDT and CDR2 FYEKMQ (reference sequence). The CDR3 sequence: CASSTHGLADYNEQFF. CDR3 sequence (DNA): TGTGCCAGCAGCACCCATGGACTCGCGGATTACAATGAGCAGTTCTTC.

The chain combines TRBV20-1 with TRBJ2-1, with D tentatively TRBD2 (5 bases). CDR1 and CDR2 from the germline V gene are DFQATT and SNEGSKA (reference sequence). This CDR3 spans 15 amino acids. The ends were cut back, 0 bases at V and 1 base at J, with 10 bases in the middle. The CDR3 loop reads CSAREGGRSYNEQFF. CDR3 nucleotides: TGCAGTGCTAGAGAAGGCGGGCGGTCCTACAATGAGCAGTTCTTC.

This clonotype came up many times. V and J are TRBV9 and TRBJ2-2; 12 nucleotides line up with TRBD2. Trimming cost V 5 bases and J 3 bases; bases outside gene matches: 5. Looked up from germline, CDR1 is SGDLS and CDR2 is YYNGEE. CDR3 length: 16 residues. The CDR3 region is CASSDLAGGDTGELFF. The CDR3, as DNA: TGTGCCAGCAGTGACCTAGCGGGGGGGGACACCGGGGAGCTGTTTTTT.

This rearrangement joins TRBV29-1 to TRBJ1-1, with unresolved D. CDR3 length: 11 amino acids. CDR1 is SQVTM and CDR2 is ANQGSEA in the germline V gene. Trimming took 5 bases from V and 4 from J, leaving 8 bases between them. CDR3 sequence: CSVLRSTEAFF. In DNA form, the CDR3 reads TGCAGCGTTTTACGGAGCACTGAAGCTTTCTTT.

This chain joins TRBV14 and TRBJ2-3; the D gene is possibly TRBD2 (5 bases). The CDR3 consists of 16 residues. Germline V gene lookup returns CDR1 SGHDN and CDR2 FVKESK. V was clipped by 2 bases and J by 0 bases, with 12 bases between them. The CDR3 loop reads CASSQIGRASTDTQYF. DNA of the CDR3: TGTGCCAGCAGCCAAATAGGGCGGGCGAGCACAGATACGCAGTATTTT.

V is TRBV28 and J is TRBJ2-2; tentative D call: TRBD2 (5 bases). The V gene lost 6 bases and the J gene lost 7 bases, with 12 bases spanning the gap. Germline V gene data show CDR1 as MDHEN and CDR2 as SYDVKM. The CDR3 totals 13 residues. DNA for the CDR3: TGTGCCAGCAGCTTGGCTCGGGGCGGGGAGCTGTTTTTT. This gives the protein CASSLARGGELFF.

This clonotype turned up a few times. This chain joins TRBV6-5 and TRBJ2-1; D not resolved. This CDR3 is built from 18 residues. V was cut by 2 bases and J by 1 base, with 18 bases left in between. CDR1 and CDR2 from the germline V gene are MNHEY and SVGAGI. The CDR3 region has the DNA TGTGCCAGCAGTTACCCCGGCCTTGGGTCGCCTTCCTACAATGAGCAGTTCTTC. Amino acids: CASSYPGLGSPSYNEQFF.

This clonotype was recorded many times. The V gene is TRBV29-1, the J gene TRBJ2-1, with 11 positions matching TRBD2. Germline lookup yields CDR1 SQVTM and CDR2 ANQGSEA. This CDR3 comprises 13 residues. The V and J ends lost 4 bases and 6 bases, in that order; junction bases with no gene match: 2. CDR3 in DNA: TGCAGCGTTGTTAGCGGGAGGGGCAATGAGCAGTTCTTC. Protein: CSVVSGRGNEQFF.

The chain has TRBV7-3 and TRBJ2-2, with 10 bases matching TRBD2. Germline trimming cut 5 bases from V and 7 bases from J; bases unmatched to any gene: 13. The CDR3 sequence is 17 residues long. The germline V gene encodes CDR1 SGHTA and CDR2 FQGTGA. In DNA form, the CDR3 reads TGTGCCAGCAGCCCACGGACTAGCGGATACCTCGACGGGGAGCTGTTTTTT. Amino acid sequence: CASSPRTSGYLDGELFF. The full variable domain, with the rest looked up from reference TRBV7-3 and TRBJ2-2, is GAGVSQTPSNKVTEKGKYVELRCDPISGHTALYWYRQSLGQGPEFLIYFQGTGAADDSGLPNDRFFAVRPEGSVSTLKIQRTERGDSAVYLCASSPRTSGYLDGELFFGEGSRLTVL.

The genes are TRBV3-1 and TRBJ2-1, with 13 positions matching TRBD2. The germline CDR1 and CDR2 sequences are LGHDT and YNNKEL (reference sequence). This CDR3 is built from 18 residues. The J segment lost 2 bases and the V segment lost 2 bases, leaving 6 bases of the junction unmatched. The CDR3 protein is CASSQRTSGSGTYNEQFF. In nucleotides, the CDR3 is TGTGCCAGCAGCCAAAGGACTAGCGGGAGCGGAACCTACAATGAGCAGTTCTTC.

This clonotype was detected a few times. This chain links TRBV7-9 with TRBJ2-7; no clear D. The V end lost 5 bases, the J end lost 7 bases, and 9 bases lay between the germline ends. This CDR3 is 11 amino acids long. Germline V gene data show CDR1 as SEHNR and CDR2 as FQNEAQ (reference sequence). The CDR3 nucleotides are TGTGCCAGCAGCATCGACATGGAGCAGTACTTC. Its translation: CASSIDMEQYF.

The chain joins TRBV13 to TRBJ2-2, with TRBD2 identical over 7 bases. Germline V gene sequence: CDR1 PRHDT, CDR2 FYEKMQ (reference sequence). V lost 5 bases and J lost 6; bases outside the gene matches: 9. CDR3 length equals 15 residues. In DNA form, the CDR3 reads TGTGCCAGCAGCAAGCGAAGCGGGGCCCCCGGGGAGCTGTTTTTT. This sequence encodes CASSKRSGAPGELFF.

This sequence joins TRBV28 and TRBJ2-1; 9 positions match TRBD2. The CDR3 spans 13 residues. The germline V gene encodes CDR1 MDHEN and CDR2 SYDVKM. V trimming: 6 bases; J trimming: 5 bases; junction bases outside the gene matches: 2. CDR3 residues: CASSSGRNNEQFF. CDR3 DNA: TGTGCCAGCAGCAGCGGGAGGAACAATGAGCAGTTCTTC.

This clonotype was detected many times. The chain couples TRBV12-3 or TRBV12-4 to TRBJ2-1; no definite D call. The CDR3 has 11 amino acids. The ends were cut back, 5 bases at V and 9 bases at J, with 8 bases in the middle. CDR3 region: CASSPLFEQFF. The CDR3 DNA reads TGTGCCAGCAGTCCCTTGTTTGAGCAGTTCTTC.

The J gene is TRBJ2-1, the V gene TRBV3-1, with TRBD1 matching over 7 bases. Germline loops: CDR1 LGHDT, CDR2 YNNKEL (reference sequence). J gave up 5 bases and V 8 bases, and 12 bases lay outside the gene matches. CDR3 length equals 15 residues. The CDR3 DNA sequence: TGTGCCAGCGGCCCACTGGACAGGTCCGACAATGAGCAGTTCTTC. Translated: CASGPLDRSDNEQFF.

Many counts were recorded for this clonotype. The chain uses TRBV20-1 and TRBJ2-3; 8 nucleotides align to TRBD2. The V and J ends lost 0 bases and 6 bases, in that order; junction bases with no gene match: 11. Looked up from germline, CDR1 is DFQATT and CDR2 is SNEGSKA (reference sequence). This CDR3 comprises 16 residues. The chain's CDR3 is CSARDDRTSIRDTQYF. As DNA, the CDR3 is TGCAGTGCTAGAGATGACCGGACTAGCATCCGGGATACGCAGTATTTT.

The V call is TRBV6-5, the J call TRBJ2-1; D may be TRBD2 (6 bases). Germline assignment: CDR1 MNHEY and CDR2 SVGAGI. The CDR3 is 11 amino acids. Trimming removed 7 bases from V and 10 bases from J, with 11 bases in between. The CDR3 is CASTNGGEQFF. The CDR3 DNA sequence: TGTGCCAGCACTAATGGAGGGGAGCAGTTCTTC.

This rearrangement joins TRBV29-1 to TRBJ2-1, with D maybe TRBD1 (6 bases). V lost 3 bases, J lost 4 bases, and 13 bases lay in between. The V gene's germline CDR1 is SQVTM and CDR2 ANQGSEA. CDR3 length: 14 residues. The CDR3 loop is CSVDMSGDYNEQFF. The CDR3 coding sequence is TGCAGCGTTGATATGTCAGGGGATTACAATGAGCAGTTCTTC.

For this clonotype: This sequence may be a read error, since a much larger clone differs from it by one base. The chain has TRBV29-1 and TRBJ2-1; unclear D gene. CDR1 is SQVTM and CDR2 is ANQGSEA in the germline V gene. V lost 3 bases to trimming and J lost 5 bases, with 5 bases between them. The CDR3 extends over 11 amino acids. CDR3 residues: CSVEGNNEQFF. The CDR3 region has the DNA TGCAGCGTTGAGGGGAACAATGAGCAGTTCTTC.

The table lists this clonotype with a few counts. This chain joins TRBV14 and TRBJ2-5, with D possibly being TRBD1 (5 bases). This CDR3 comprises 19 residues. The V end lost 1 base, the J end lost 0 bases, and 21 bases lay between the germline ends. The germline gives CDR1 SGHDN, CDR2 FVKESK. This CDR3 reads CASSQVPGNLQIYQETQYF. The CDR3 coding sequence is TGTGCCAGCAGCCAAGTACCAGGGAACCTCCAGATATACCAAGAGACCCAGTACTTC.

This clonotype was recorded a few times. The chain is built from TRBV7-8 and TRBJ2-3, with unresolved D. Trimming removed 0 bases from V and 0 bases from J, with 19 bases in between. Germline loops: CDR1 SGHVS, CDR2 FQNEAQ. CDR3 length: 19 residues. This CDR3 reads CASSLAPGGPLFSTDTQYF. CDR3 bases: TGTGCCAGCAGCTTAGCGCCTGGTGGTCCGCTTTTTAGCACAGATACGCAGTATTTT.

This rearrangement joins TRBV9 to TRBJ2-1; D might be TRBD2 (6 bases). This CDR3 comprises 17 residues. V was pared by 0 bases and J by 1 base, with 14 bases between. The germline V gene has CDR1 SGDLS and CDR2 YYNGEE. The CDR3 here is CASSVGASGPSYNEQFF. The CDR3 DNA is TGTGCCAGCAGCGTAGGGGCCAGCGGGCCTTCCTACAATGAGCAGTTCTTC.

This clonotype came up a few times. V gene TRBV21-1 combines with J gene TRBJ2-7; the table gives TRBD2 as D, unverified against the DNA. TRBV21-1 is a known pseudogene. The CDR3 is 14 amino acids. The CDR3 here is CASSGSSQRCQQYF. The CDR3 nucleotides are TGTGCCAGCTCCGGGTCTTCTCAACGTTGCCAGCAGTACTTC.

This clonotype has at least ten counts. The genes are TRBV5-1 and TRBJ2-5; D ambiguous. The CDR3 extends over 14 amino acids. V was clipped by 4 bases and J by 5 bases, with 15 bases between them. In germline, CDR1 is SGHRS, CDR2 YFSETQ. The CDR3 region is CASSRAVGVETQYF. CDR3 nucleotides: TGCGCCAGCAGCCGGGCCGTAGGAGTGGAGACCCAGTACTTC. The whole variable domain, remainder taken from reference TRBV5-1 and TRBJ2-5, is KAGVTQTPRYLIKTRGQQVTLSCSPISGHRSVSWYQQTPGQGLQFLFEYFSETQRNKGNFPGRFSGRQFSNSRSEMNVSTLELGDSALYLCASSRAVGVETQYFGPGTRLLVL.

In this sample, this clonotype turned up a few times. This rearrangement joins TRBV3-1 to TRBJ1-1, with 8 bases matching TRBD1. This CDR3 spans 12 amino acids. The V gene end was trimmed by 4 bases and the J gene end by 8 bases; junction bases not matched to a gene: 3. Germline CDR1 reads LGHDT; CDR2 reads YNNKEL (reference sequence). CDR3 coding DNA: TGTGCCAGCAGCCCGGGGACAGGCGAAGCTTTCTTT. Translation: CASSPGTGEAFF.